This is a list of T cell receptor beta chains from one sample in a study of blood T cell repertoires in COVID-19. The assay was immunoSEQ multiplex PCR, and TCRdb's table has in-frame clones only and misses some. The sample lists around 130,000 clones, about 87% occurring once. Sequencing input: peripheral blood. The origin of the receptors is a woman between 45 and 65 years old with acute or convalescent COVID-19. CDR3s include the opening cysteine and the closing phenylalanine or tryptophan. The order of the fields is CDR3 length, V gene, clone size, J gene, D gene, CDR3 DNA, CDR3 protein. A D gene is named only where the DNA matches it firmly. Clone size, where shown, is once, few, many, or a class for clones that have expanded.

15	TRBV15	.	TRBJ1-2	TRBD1	TGTGCCACCAGCAGGTGGACAGGGGGAGCCTATGGCTACACCTTC	CATSRWTGGAYGYTF
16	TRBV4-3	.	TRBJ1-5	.	TGCGCCAGCAGCCAAGATCGGTTTGCACCGAATCAGCCCCAGCATTTT	CASSQDRFAPNQPQHF
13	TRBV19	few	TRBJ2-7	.	TGTGCCAGTAGTACGACCAGGGTACACGAGCAGTACTTC	CASSTTRVHEQYF
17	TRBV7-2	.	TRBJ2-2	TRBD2	TGTGCCAGCAGCCCCTGGAGCGGGAGGGCCTGGGACGGGGAGCTGTTTTTT	CASSPWSGRAWDGELFF
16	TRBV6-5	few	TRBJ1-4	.	TGTGCCAGCAGTTACAACTGGGGGCGTAGGAATGAAAAACTGTTTTTT	CASSYNWGRRNEKLFF
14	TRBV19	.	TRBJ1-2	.	TGTGCCAGTAGTATGGGTGGAGGGTGGCCTGGCTACACCTTC	CASSMGGGWPGYTF
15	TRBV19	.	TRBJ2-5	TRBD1	TGTGCCAGTAGCCGCTCGGCGACAGGGGTGGAGACCCAGTACTTC	CASSRSATGVETQYF
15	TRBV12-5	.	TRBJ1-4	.	TGTGCTAGTGGTTTGGTACAGGGCGGCGGTGAAAAACTGTTTTTT	CASGLVQGGGEKLFF
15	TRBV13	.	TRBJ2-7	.	TGTGCCAGCAGCCATGGAGGGACAGCGTCCTACGAGCAGTACTTC	CASSHGGTASYEQYF
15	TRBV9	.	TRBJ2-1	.	TGTGCCAGCAGCGTAGCTACGGGATCCTACAATGAGCAGTTCTTC	CASSVATGSYNEQFF